What follows is one T cell receptor (beta chain) and its context. The specificity of this receptor is unknown. Base-call qualities are not available, and no considerably larger clone is one nucleotide away. The entry originates in a study of T cells in Graves' hyperthyroidism and ophthalmopathy (dated by TCRdb to about 2019). For context, the study as a whole: Peripheral blood was sampled at the time of initial diagnosis, prior to any treatment. In addition, the study compared T-cell repertoires in thyroid tissue and in blood from six Graves' hyperthyroidism patients. For training and testing, the 95 to 100 patients in the discovery cohort were randomly divided in a 7:3 ratio. The paper reports TCR Vbeta CDR3 sequencing of approximately 140 peripheral blood samples: around 45 ophthalmopathy, roughly 74 hyperthyroidism and 17 progressor patients. To identify TCR V-J signatures that set the groups apart, the researchers used a discovery cohort of 100 patients, made up of fewer than 50 with Graves' ophthalmopathy and some 55 with stable Graves' hyperthyroidism. Prospective prediction of ophthalmopathy was tested in an independent validation cohort consisting of 18 to 20 hyperthyroidism patients and over 15 patients who later progressed to ophthalmopathy. After sampling, hyperthyroidism patients received methimazole starting at 30 mg daily, and ophthalmopathy patients received high-dose intravenous methylprednisolone.

Stable Graves' hyperthyroidism was defined as the absence of progression to ophthalmopathy over 18 months of follow-up. Hyperthyroidism patients were aged 18 to 65 years and newly diagnosed, with disease duration of less than 2 months. Any patient with an uncontrolled infection, another autoimmune disease, pregnancy or lactation was excluded. Diagnoses were based on clinical symptoms, serum thyroxine and TRAb, thyroid ultrasound and orbital computed tomography. PBMCs were separated from 7.5 to 10 ml of fresh peripheral blood using Ficoll-Paque density gradient centrifugation. Total RNA was extracted with Trizol reagent, and quality was checked on an Agilent 2100 Bioanalyzer. TCR beta CDR3 regions were amplified from RNA transcripts. For the first round of RT-PCR on the TCR CDR3, the HTBI primer set was used together with the Qiagen OneStep RT-PCR kit. The libraries were constructed in a second round of multiplex PCR and then size-selected and purified. Sequencing of the libraries was done on an Illumina HiSeq2000 using paired-end 100 bp reads. Under the source paper's analysis protocol: SOAPnuke was used to process the raw data, with reads discarded if the reads contained adapters or uncalled bases, had a mean Phred below 15, or lacked an exact constant-primer or identifier match. High-quality paired reads were merged with COPE v1.2.5, and unique nucleotide sequences were defined as clonotypes. Clonotypes were aligned to IMGT TRBV, TRBD and TRBJ reference segments using MiTCR v1.1. Only V-J combinations with frequency above 0.0001, covering about 99% of repertoires, were analysed. A TCS score was defined as the ratio of F50 (clonal expansion) to E x V (chaos), with BLOSUM62-based TCRdist applied between CDR3 peptides within each V-J. Welch's t-statistics and random forest reduced around 520 V-J features to 13, which were used in a naive Bayes classifier (R e1071). The public reads were quality trimmed at Q25 with fastp and then assembled into clones with MiXCR by TCRdb, keeping productive beta chains. One record per CDR3 amino acid sequence lists the most common genes and DNA. The V and J calls, along with clone size, are taken from TCRdb and not from the paper's own processing. The sample yields hundreds of thousands of distinct CDR3 sequences; 16% were counted once. Approximately 18% of the sample is in the top ten clones.

Overall study results and their limits: No statistical method was used to fix the sample size in advance, and group allocation was not hidden from the investigators. Most expanded thyroid clonotypes (frequency above 0.001) were also detected in blood, suggesting blood repertoires may reflect thyroid immune responses. During validation, the model predicted progression to ophthalmopathy a median of around six months ahead of onset, with approximately 71% sensitivity and 72% to 80% specificity. In cross-validation, a model built on a 13 V-J signature told ophthalmopathy apart from stable hyperthyroidism with under 90% sensitivity and approximately 81% specificity, and in testing the same model reached 80%/75%.

CDR1 and CDR2, looked up from the germline V gene, are SNHLY and FYNNEI. The CDR3 covers 17 residues, taking in both the cysteine and the phenylalanine. Only the CDR3 DNA stays, 51 bases, in frame from base 1. The germline V and J ends show losses of 3 bases and 0 bases respectively, and no gene match explains 6 bases of the junction. Sequencing used blood. Recombination joined TRBV2 with TRBJ2-1, and TRBD2 aligns with 9 junction nucleotides. This clonotype was sampled from a woman younger than 35 with Graves' hyperthyroidism. CDR3 region: CASSEQTSGSSYNEQFF. The DNA sequence is TGTGCCAGCAGTGAGCAGACTAGCGGCAGCTCCTACAATGAGCAGTTCTTC. With all but the CDR3 taken from the reference TRBV2 and TRBJ2-1 genes, the full variable domain is: EPEVTQTPSHQVTQMGQEVILRCVPISNHLYFYWYRQILGQKVEFLVSFYNNEISEKSEIFDDQFSVERPDGSNFTLKIRSTKLEDSAMYFCASSEQTSGSSYNEQFFGPGTRLTVL.